These 31 T cell receptor beta chains came from one sample sequenced in a study of T cells expressing NK-cell markers. For each CDR3 protein, TCRdb gives one entry from its re-call of the 5' RACE reads, without DNA. The sample table includes 500,000 to 700,000 distinct CDR3 sequences. Material: blood T cells: a sorted CD56 or NKG2C T cell subset, CD4+ or CD8+ T cells, or bulk PBMC T cells (not recorded which). The receptors were gathered from a man aged 18-30 years in good health.

The chain is built from TRBV5-1 and TRBJ1-2. Looked up from germline, CDR1 is SGHRS and CDR2 is YFSETQ. The CDR3 is made up of 14 amino acids. The CDR3 loop is CASGVHDPYYGYTF.

The chain couples TRBV3-1 to TRBJ1-1; TCRdb's assignment of TRBD1 cannot be checked, as there is no DNA. The CDR3 contains 12 residues. Germline V gene lookup returns CDR1 LGHDT and CDR2 YNNKEL (reference sequence). The CDR3 loop is CASRSGWTEAFF.

This chain uses TRBV28 with TRBJ1-4; the D gene TCRdb calls, TRBD1, cannot be checked with no DNA. The CDR3 has 13 residues. In germline, CDR1 is MDHEN, CDR2 SYDVKM. The CDR3 sequence is CASSSGPPLELFF. Full variable domain (outside the CDR3, taken from reference TRBV28 and TRBJ1-4): DVKVTQSSRYLVKRTGEKVFLECVQDMDHENMFWYRQDPGLGLRLIYFSYDVKMKEKGDIPEGYSVSREKKERFSLILESASTNQTSMYLCASSSGPPLELFFGSGTQLSVL.

J is TRBJ2-3 and V is TRBV7-9; the TRBD1 assignment by TCRdb is unverifiable without DNA. CDR3 size: 16 residues. Germline V gene data show CDR1 as SEHNR and CDR2 as FQNEAQ (reference sequence). CDR3 in amino acids: CASSVGQGETTDTQYF.

The chain combines TRBV20-1 with TRBJ2-1; TCRdb gives TRBD1 as the D gene, but with no DNA this cannot be confirmed. Germline CDR1 and CDR2: DFQATT and SNEGSKA (reference sequence). The CDR3 contains 14 residues. The CDR3 sequence is CSASSGTGNDEQFF.

The chain is built from TRBV29-1 and TRBJ1-2; TCRdb picks TRBD1, but there is no DNA to check that call. The germline V gene has CDR1 SQVTM and CDR2 ANQGSEA. This CDR3 region has 16 residues. The CDR3: CSVDGAGTPLLYGYTF. The whole variable domain, filled in from reference TRBV29-1 and TRBJ1-2, reads SAVISQKPSRDICQRGTSLTIQCQVDSQVTMMFWYRQQPGQSLTLIATANQGSEATYESGFVIDKFPISRPNLTFSTLTVSNMSPEDSSIYLCSVDGAGTPLLYGYTFGSGTRLTVV.

The gene calls are TRBV28 and TRBJ1-1; TCRdb's assignment of TRBD1 cannot be checked, as there is no DNA. Germline V gene lookup returns CDR1 MDHEN and CDR2 SYDVKM. There are 15 residues in the CDR3. The CDR3 region is CASSKDTGGNTEAFF.

The chain carries TRBV29-1 and TRBJ2-5. The CDR3 sequence is 15 residues long. Per the germline V gene, CDR1 is SQVTM and CDR2 is ANQGSEA. This CDR3 is CSVETTVMSGETQYF.

The chain is built from TRBV7-9 and TRBJ2-3; no DNA is available, so the TRBD1 call from TCRdb remains unchecked. Germline CDR1 SEHNR, CDR2 FQNEAQ (reference sequence). CDR3 length equals 15 residues. The CDR3 spells CASSLGDSRADMQYF.

This chain joins TRBV10-3 and TRBJ2-6. Germline lookup yields CDR1 ENHRY and CDR2 SYGVKD. The CDR3 has 17 residues. CDR3 sequence: CAISDIGSGSGANVLTF.

The chain employs TRBV10-2 and TRBJ1-3; TCRdb's assignment of TRBD1 cannot be checked, as there is no DNA. The CDR3 is made up of 15 amino acids. Germline V CDR1 and CDR2: WSHSY, SAAADI. The CDR3: CATYGGTVSGNTIYF.

The genes are TRBV6-1 and TRBJ1-2. The germline CDR1 and CDR2 sequences are MNHNS and SASEGT. This CDR3 has 14 amino acids. CDR3 in amino acids: CASTNAGQAYGYTF.

V gene TRBV4-1 combines with J gene TRBJ2-3; TCRdb calls TRBD1, which cannot be checked without DNA. This CDR3 comprises 16 residues. Germline-derived CDR1 and CDR2 are MGHRA and YSYEKL. CDR3 region: CASSRYFPGSTDTQYF.

The J gene is TRBJ1-6, the V gene TRBV4-3. The CDR3 runs to 16 residues. The germline V gene encodes CDR1 LGHNA and CDR2 YSLEER. The CDR3 is CASSQDFGERDSPLHF.

The chain joins TRBV7-3 to TRBJ2-1; TCRdb selects TRBD1, and the lack of DNA leaves this call unchecked. Germline CDR1 SGHTA, CDR2 FQGTGA. CDR3 length equals 15 residues. The CDR3 spells CASSLTQGVYNEQFF.

CDR3 amino acids: CASSGRLVRNEQFF. This sequence joins TRBV7-9 and TRBJ2-1; with no DNA, the TCRdb D assignment of TRBD2 cannot be verified. Germline V gene sequence: CDR1 SEHNR, CDR2 FQNEAQ (reference sequence). This CDR3 is 14 amino acids long. The full variable domain, completed using reference TRBV7-9 and TRBJ2-1, is DTGVSQNPRHKITKRGQNVTFRCDPISEHNRLYWYRQTLGQGPEFLTYFQNEAQLEKSRLLSDRFSAERPKGSFSTLEIQRTEQGDSAMYLCASSGRLVRNEQFFGPGTRLTVL.

This chain joins TRBV12-3 or TRBV12-4 and TRBJ1-5; lacking DNA, the TRBD1 call made by TCRdb goes unchecked. CDR3 size: 16 residues. CDR3 loop: CASRPTGFQSNQPQHF.

This chain uses TRBV14 with TRBJ1-1; TCRdb's D call of TRBD1 is untestable without DNA. Germline lookup yields CDR1 SGHDN and CDR2 FVKESK. The CDR3 covers 15 residues. This CDR3 reads CASSQGLSGAHEAFF.

The chain carries TRBV7-2 and TRBJ1-6; no DNA is available, so the TRBD1 call from TCRdb remains unchecked. Germline values: CDR1 SGHTA, CDR2 FQGNSA. The CDR3 spans 15 residues. The CDR3 sequence: CASSIRQGGMSPLHF.

The chain carries TRBV6-1 and TRBJ1-1. There are 13 residues in the CDR3. Germline-derived CDR1 and CDR2 are MNHNS and SASEGT. CDR3 amino acids: CASTIGPRTEAFF.

The genes are TRBV5-1 and TRBJ2-2; TCRdb outputs TRBD2, but without DNA this stays unchecked. The germline gives CDR1 SGHRS, CDR2 YFSETQ. This CDR3 region has 16 residues. CDR3 protein: CASSSRTSGGTGELFF. Looking up the rest from reference TRBV5-1 and TRBJ2-2 gives the full variable domain: KAGVTQTPRYLIKTRGQQVTLSCSPISGHRSVSWYQQTPGQGLQFLFEYFSETQRNKGNFPGRFSGRQFSNSRSEMNVSTLELGDSALYLCASSSRTSGGTGELFFGEGSRLTVL.

V and J are TRBV24-1 and TRBJ2-2; TCRdb indicates TRBD1, and absent DNA this call remains unverified. Germline loops: CDR1 KGHDR, CDR2 SFDVKD. The CDR3 spans 17 residues. The CDR3: CATSDFRGGSDTGELFF.

The chain couples TRBV3-1 to TRBJ2-6; the TCRdb call, TRBD2, lacks DNA for checking. The CDR3 runs to 18 residues. Germline V gives CDR1 LGHDT, CDR2 YNNKEL (reference sequence). The CDR3 spells CASSHRGTQSSGANVLTF.

This chain uses TRBV10-3 with TRBJ2-3. The CDR3 runs 15 residues. Germline CDR1 ENHRY, CDR2 SYGVKD. CDR3 amino acids: CAIGVEYASTDTQYF.

This chain connects TRBV7-2 to TRBJ2-4; TCRdb outputs TRBD1, but without DNA this stays unchecked. The CDR3 extends over 14 amino acids. Germline assignment: CDR1 SGHTA and CDR2 FQGNSA. This chain's CDR3 is CASSSRAGFDIQYF.

The gene calls are TRBV5-1 and TRBJ2-5; TCRdb designates TRBD2, a call that cannot be tested without DNA. The CDR3 contains 16 residues. From germline, CDR1 is SGHRS and CDR2 YFSETQ. CDR3: CASSLAGLLSQETQYF.

V gene TRBV29-1 combines with J gene TRBJ2-3; TCRdb reports TRBD1, a call that lacks DNA to check it against. This CDR3 contains 12 residues. Germline values: CDR1 SQVTM, CDR2 ANQGSEA. The chain's CDR3 is CSAGTAPDTQYF.

The chain carries TRBV20-1 and TRBJ1-5; the TRBD1 assignment by TCRdb is unverifiable without DNA. Germline CDR1 reads DFQATT; CDR2 reads SNEGSKA (reference sequence). The CDR3 has 12 amino acids. CDR3 in amino acids: CSEGSPGGPQHF.

The CDR3 spells CSALRVANQPQHF. The chain carries TRBV20-1 and TRBJ1-5. The CDR3 contains 13 residues. From germline, CDR1 is DFQATT and CDR2 SNEGSKA (reference sequence).

The rearrangement joins TRBV27 to TRBJ2-5; TCRdb proposes TRBD1, but this gene call is untestable without DNA. Germline CDR1 and CDR2: MNHEY and SMNVEV (reference sequence). CDR3 size: 16 residues. The CDR3 is CASSPFDRGPQETQYF.

The chain links TRBV12-3 or TRBV12-4 to TRBJ2-1; no DNA is available, so the TRBD1 call from TCRdb remains unchecked. The CDR3 is 18 amino acids. CDR3 region: CASSFPLLGPSSYNEQFF.